Below are 29 T cell receptor beta chains sequenced from a single sample in a study of cytomegalovirus exposure and HLA in healthy donors. PCR used 60 Vbeta primers and 13 Jbeta primers. The repertoire was sequenced with immunoSEQ multiplex PCR; TCRdb's copy has only in-frame clones and lacks some. Of about 170,000 clones in the sample, roughly 60% were seen once. Source material: PBMCs. These TCRs come from a man aged 40-49 years in good health and CMV-seronegative.

The chain employs TRBV6-1 and TRBJ2-5; D uncertain. Trimming removed 7 bases from V and 2 bases from J, with 11 bases in between. Germline CDR1 and CDR2: MNHNS and SASEGT. The CDR3 is made up of 13 amino acids. The chain's CDR3 is CASKASVQETQYF. CDR3 DNA: TGTGCCAGCAAGGCTAGTGTTCAAGAGACCCAGTACTTC.

The V call is TRBV30, the J call TRBJ2-3, with TRBD2 identical over 13 bases. V gave up 8 bases and J gave up 1 base; unmatched junction bases: 12. Germline CDR1 is GTSNPN and CDR2 is SVGIG (reference sequence). This CDR3 has 17 residues. The CDR3 reads CAGGPSGLAGGTDTQYF. The CDR3 DNA is TGTGCCGGGGGACCATCCGGACTAGCGGGGGGCACAGATACGCAGTATTTT.

CDR3 in amino acids: CASSTRQGDPSPLHF. CDR3 bases: TGTGCCAGCAGCACCCGACAGGGGGATCCTTCACCCCTCCACTTT. The chain recombines TRBV7-2 with TRBJ1-6, with 9 bases fitting TRBD1. The CDR3 has 15 amino acids. The germline V gene encodes CDR1 SGHTA and CDR2 FQGNSA. V was clipped by 5 bases and J by 9 bases; unmatched bases: 8.

Concerning this clone itself: One end of the junction is discordant with germline, which a read error may explain. The chain combines TRBV7-9 with TRBJ2-7; no firm D call. In germline, CDR1 is SEHNR, CDR2 FQNEAQ (reference sequence). This CDR3 contains 12 residues. DNA of the CDR3: TGTTCCAGCAGCTCTTCCGTTCCCGAGCAGTACTTC. It yields the protein CSSSSSVPEQYF.

V is TRBV5-4 and J is TRBJ2-1, with TRBD2 as a possible D gene (6 bases). The germline CDR1 and CDR2 sequences are SGHNT and YYREEE (reference sequence). The CDR3 consists of 13 residues. With 4 bases removed from V and 9 bases from J, the gap between germline ends came to 14 bases. This CDR3 is CASSRTILGEQFF. The CDR3 DNA sequence: TGTGCCAGCAGCAGGACTATCCTCGGTGAGCAGTTCTTC.

This sequence joins TRBV5-1 and TRBJ1-2; D is unresolved. The CDR3 runs to 13 residues. In germline, CDR1 is SGHRS, CDR2 YFSETQ. The V end was cut by 4 bases, the J end by 2 bases, with 9 bases between. CDR3 residues: CASSPEANYGYTF. In nucleotides, the CDR3 is TGCGCCAGCAGCCCCGAGGCCAACTATGGCTACACCTTC. Complete variable domain (other parts from reference TRBV5-1 and TRBJ1-2): KAGVTQTPRYLIKTRGQQVTLSCSPISGHRSVSWYQQTPGQGLQFLFEYFSETQRNKGNFPGRFSGRQFSNSRSEMNVSTLELGDSALYLCASSPEANYGYTFGSGTRLTVV.

The chain uses TRBV6-1 and TRBJ2-2, with a possible D match to TRBD2 (6 bases). Per germline, CDR1 MNHNS and CDR2 SASEGT. CDR3 length: 16 amino acids. V dropped 2 bases and J dropped 8 bases, with 18 bases sitting between them. DNA for the CDR3: TGTGCCAGCAGTGAAAATGGCGCCACGGGAGCGGGGGAGCTGTTTTTT. Protein product: CASSENGATGAGELFF.

The chain recombines TRBV5-4 with TRBJ1-6, with 8 bases matching TRBD1. Losses at the gene ends were 3 bases for V and 6 bases for J; bases not matched to a gene: 5. The CDR3 is 15 residues long. Germline V CDR1 and CDR2: SGHNT, YYREEE (reference sequence). CDR3 DNA sequence: TGTGCCAGCAGCTCCCAGGGGGCCATTAATTCACCCCTCCACTTT. This codes for CASSSQGAINSPLHF.

This clone has only a few counts. The rearrangement joins TRBV4-1 to TRBJ2-3; 8 bases are shared with TRBD1. The CDR3 contains 20 residues. Germline V gene data show CDR1 as MGHRA and CDR2 as YSYEKL. V shed 0 bases and J 2 bases; nucleotides not matched to a gene: 16. For the CDR3, the DNA is TGCGCCAGCAGCCAAGAGCAGAGATACGGGACAGGCAGGCCCACAGATACGCAGTATTTT. This translates into CASSQEQRYGTGRPTDTQYF.

The genes are TRBV11-2 and TRBJ2-7; D gene ambiguous. The germline V gene has CDR1 SGHAT and CDR2 FQNNGV. The CDR3 is 14 residues long. With 0 bases removed from V and 0 bases from J, the gap between germline ends came to 6 bases. CDR3 DNA: TGTGCCAGCAGCTTAGATTACAACTCCTACGAGCAGTACTTC. Encoded protein: CASSLDYNSYEQYF.

The chain couples TRBV25-1 to TRBJ1-3; no clear D gene. V lost 4 bases and J 7 bases, leaving 11 bases between the germline ends. The CDR3 length is 13 residues. The germline V gene encodes CDR1 MGHDK and CDR2 SYGVNS. CDR3 in DNA: TGTGCCAGCAGTGTTTCTAATCGGAACACCATATATTTT. It is translated as CASSVSNRNTIYF.

CDR3 loop: CASSIFGGAYEQYF. CDR3 coding DNA: TGTGCCAGTAGTATATTTGGGGGGGCCTACGAGCAGTACTTC. The rearrangement uses TRBV19 and TRBJ2-7; 7 bases are a match to TRBD2. The germline V gene has CDR1 LNHDA and CDR2 SQIVND (reference sequence). The CDR3 runs 14 residues. V shed 2 bases and J 2 bases; nucleotides not matched to a gene: 3.

CDR3 in amino acids: CASRGGTDTQYF. CDR3 coding DNA: TGTGCCAGCAGGGGCGGCACAGATACGCAGTATTTT. The chain links TRBV7-9 to TRBJ2-3; D not resolved. Germline V gene data show CDR1 as SEHNR and CDR2 as FQNEAQ (reference sequence). This CDR3 has 12 residues. V was pared by 6 bases and J by 1 base, with 5 bases between.

This clone has more than one count but fewer than ten. J is TRBJ2-7 and V is TRBV11-2; D is perhaps TRBD1 (6 bases). The CDR3 length is 14 residues. V lost 1 base and J 4 bases, leaving 11 bases between the germline ends. Germline loops: CDR1 SGHAT, CDR2 FQNNGV. The CDR3 protein is CASSLAGGYYEQYF. The DNA for the CDR3 is TGTGCCAGCAGCTTAGCTGGGGGCTATTACGAGCAGTACTTC. The full variable domain, rest sourced from reference TRBV11-2 and TRBJ2-7, is EAGVAQSPRYKIIEKRQSVAFWCNPISGHATLYWYQQILGQGPKLLIQFQNNGVVDDSQLPKDRFSAERLKGVDSTLKIQPAKLEDSAVYLCASSLAGGYYEQYFGPGTRLTVT.

This chain connects TRBV6-1 to TRBJ2-7; a weak D match, TRBD1 (5 bases). CDR1 is MNHNS, CDR2 SASEGT, per germline. The CDR3 is 15 residues long. Trimming took off 2 bases at V and 2 bases at J, with 13 bases between the two ends. In nucleotides, the CDR3 is TGTGCCAGCAGTGAATTGACAGTCGTTGCCTACGAGCAGTACTTC. As protein: CASSELTVVAYEQYF.

The V and J genes are TRBV7-6 and TRBJ2-7; the D gene is possibly TRBD1 (6 bases). The CDR3 extends over 14 amino acids. Germline CDR1 reads SGHVS; CDR2 reads FNYEAQ. The V end lost 1 base, the J end lost 0 bases, and 7 bases lay between the germline ends. CDR3 nucleotide sequence: TGTGCCAGCAGCTTAGACAGGGACTCCTACGAGCAGTACTTC. The encoded protein is CASSLDRDSYEQYF.

This chain connects TRBV29-1 to TRBJ2-7; possibly TRBD1 for D (6 bases). This CDR3 contains 12 residues. Between the trimmed V and J ends, which lost 3 bases and 6 bases, there was a span of 12 bases. Germline CDR1 is SQVTM and CDR2 is ANQGSEA. The CDR3 loop is CSVDQGLGEQYF. CDR3 DNA: TGCAGCGTTGATCAGGGGCTAGGCGAGCAGTACTTC.

Only a few counts were recorded for this clone. This chain joins TRBV5-1 and TRBJ1-2; 9 bases map to TRBD1. V lost 0 bases, J lost 8 bases, and 8 bases stayed unmatched. CDR3 length: 15 residues. Germline lookup yields CDR1 SGHRS and CDR2 YFSETQ. The CDR3 loop is CASSLGDRDFEGYTF. DNA of the CDR3: TGCGCCAGCAGCTTGGGGGACAGGGACTTTGAAGGCTACACCTTC.

The chain couples TRBV2 to TRBJ2-5; D might be TRBD1 (6 bases). V dropped 7 bases and J dropped 4 bases, with 19 bases sitting between them. This CDR3 spans 15 amino acids. Per germline, CDR1 SNHLY and CDR2 FYNNEI. CDR3 DNA sequence: TGTGCCAGCACCCCTGAGGGCAGGGGTGGAGAGACCCAGTACTTC. It is translated as CASTPEGRGGETQYF. Supplemented by reference TRBV2 and TRBJ2-5, the full variable domain reads EPEVTQTPSHQVTQMGQEVILRCVPISNHLYFYWYRQILGQKVEFLVSFYNNEISEKSEIFDDQFSVERPDGSNFTLKIRSTKLEDSAMYFCASTPEGRGGETQYFGPGTRLLVL.

The V gene is TRBV30, the J gene TRBJ1-2, with 7 bases aligning to TRBD1. The CDR3 consists of 12 residues. J gave up 2 bases and V 5 bases, and 2 bases lay outside the gene matches. The germline CDR1 and CDR2 sequences are GTSNPN and SVGIG (reference sequence). The CDR3 bases are TGTGCCTGGGGGGGACAGAACTATGGCTACACCTTC. Its protein product is CAWGGQNYGYTF.

CDR3 sequence (DNA): TGTGCCAGCAGCATATGGGTCATGAGACTAGGAACCACAGATACGCAGTATTTT. It yields the protein CASSIWVMRLGTTDTQYF. The chain couples TRBV7-2 to TRBJ2-3, with D tentatively TRBD2 (6 bases). Germline lookup yields CDR1 SGHTA and CDR2 FQGNSA. The CDR3 is 18 amino acids. Trimming stripped 5 bases from V and 2 bases from J, with 23 bases between.

A word on this clone: Other nucleotide sequences from this sample produce the same CDR3. The chain couples TRBV29-1 to TRBJ2-7, with TRBD2 as a possible D gene (6 bases). The germline gives CDR1 SQVTM, CDR2 ANQGSEA. The CDR3 loop spans 12 amino acids. Trimming removed 4 bases at V and 7 bases at J, with 14 bases between. CDR3 sequence reads: CSVVEGSGEQYF. Here the CDR3 DNA reads TGCAGCGTTGTGGAGGGCTCGGGTGAGCAGTACTTC.

The genes are TRBV11-2 and TRBJ1-4; a weak D match, TRBD1 (5 bases). Germline assignment: CDR1 SGHAT and CDR2 FQNNGV. This CDR3 spans 15 amino acids. Trimming removed 5 bases at V and 5 bases at J, with 15 bases between. The chain's CDR3 is CASSLRGSPNEKLFF. The CDR3 region has the DNA TGTGCCAGCAGCCTAAGGGGCAGTCCAAATGAAAAACTGTTTTTT.

The sample holds a few counts of this clone. The gene calls are TRBV5-1 and TRBJ1-5; D perhaps matches TRBD1 (5 bases). CDR3 size: 13 residues. Germline CDR1 SGHRS, CDR2 YFSETQ. V dropped 0 bases and J dropped 7 bases, with 8 bases sitting between them. The CDR3 DNA is TGCGCCAGCAGCTTGGAAGGGGAACAGCCCCAGCATTTT. It specifies CASSLEGEQPQHF. Complete variable domain (other parts from reference TRBV5-1 and TRBJ1-5): KAGVTQTPRYLIKTRGQQVTLSCSPISGHRSVSWYQQTPGQGLQFLFEYFSETQRNKGNFPGRFSGRQFSNSRSEMNVSTLELGDSALYLCASSLEGEQPQHFGDGTRLSIL.

The chain employs TRBV4-2 and TRBJ2-7; 8 positions match TRBD2. J gave up 0 bases and V 2 bases, and 15 bases lay outside the gene matches. Germline V CDR1 and CDR2: LGHNA, YNFKEQ. The CDR3 runs 19 residues. This CDR3 is CASSQTGRKGGGHSYEQYF. In DNA, the CDR3 is TGTGCCAGCAGCCAAACAGGGAGAAAGGGCGGGGGGCACTCCTACGAGCAGTACTTC.

The chain carries TRBV5-1 and TRBJ1-4, with D possibly matching TRBD1 (5 bases). CDR1 SGHRS and CDR2 YFSETQ come from the germline V gene. V shed 5 bases and J shed 7 bases, with 18 bases lying between them. The CDR3 sequence is 15 residues long. This CDR3 is CASSFVGLLSEKLFF. CDR3 sequence (DNA): TGCGCCAGCAGTTTCGTGGGGCTTTTGAGTGAAAAACTGTTTTTT.

The chain links TRBV19 to TRBJ2-7; the D gene is possibly TRBD2 (6 bases). V was clipped by 1 base and J by 2 bases, with 12 bases between them. CDR1 and CDR2 (germline): LNHDA, SQIVND (reference sequence). CDR3 length: 15 amino acids. The CDR3 DNA is TGTGCCAGTAGTATAGTCGGGGAGGTGGCCTACGAGCAGTACTTC. The encoded protein is CASSIVGEVAYEQYF.

The genes are TRBV4-1 and TRBJ2-5; 12 bases are a match to TRBD1. This CDR3 is 17 amino acids long. CDR1 MGHRA and CDR2 YSYEKL come from the germline V gene. Trimming cost V 2 bases and J 5 bases; bases outside gene matches: 9. CDR3 sequence: CASSQRAGTGGRETQYF. In nucleotides, the CDR3 is TGCGCCAGCAGCCAAAGGGCCGGGACAGGGGGCCGGGAGACCCAGTACTTC.

This clone has just one count. This sequence joins TRBV12-5 and TRBJ1-4; D is undetermined. The CDR3 extends over 14 amino acids. The V gene lost 4 bases and the J gene lost 0 bases, with 6 bases spanning the gap. Germline CDR1 and CDR2: LGHNT and FRNRAP. The CDR3 nucleotides are TGTGCTAGTGGTTCGGGAGCAACTAATGAAAAACTGTTTTTT. Residues: CASGSGATNEKLFF.